One sample yielded the 26 T cell receptor beta chains listed below, sequenced in a study of blood T cell repertoires in COVID-19. Sequenced by immunoSEQ multiplex PCR; TCRdb stores in-frame clones only, minus some. This repertoire shows 200,000 to 250,000 clones, approximately 80% found once; its top ten account for 3% to 4%. The sample taken for sequencing was PBMCs or T cells enriched from blood (not recorded which). Every receptor here comes from a woman aged 55-70 years who had recovered from COVID-19.

The genes are TRBV19 and TRBJ1-4, with no clear D. Germline values: CDR1 LNHDA, CDR2 SQIVND (reference sequence). There are 15 residues in the CDR3. Between the trimmed V and J ends, which lost 0 bases and 10 bases, there was a span of 15 bases. The chain's CDR3 is CASSIDGRVSAKLFF. DNA of the CDR3: TGTGCCAGTAGTATAGATGGGAGGGTGTCGGCAAAACTGTTTTTT.

The chain links TRBV5-1 to TRBJ1-2, with a tentative D call TRBD1 (6 bases). CDR3 length: 15 amino acids. The germline gives CDR1 SGHRS, CDR2 YFSETQ. Trimming cost V 1 base and J 1 base, with 11 bases left between them. The chain's CDR3 is CASSLRTAVNYGYTF. CDR3 coding DNA: TGCGCCAGCAGCTTGAGGACAGCGGTTAACTATGGCTACACCTTC.

The rearrangement links TRBV6-2 or TRBV6-3 to TRBJ2-5; 14 nucleotides align to TRBD2. The germline V gene has CDR1 MNHEY and CDR2 SVGEGT. The CDR3 loop spans 19 amino acids. The J segment lost 1 base and the V segment lost 5 bases, leaving 12 bases of the junction unmatched. In nucleotides, the CDR3 is TGTGCCAGCAGTAGTACCCCCGGGACTAGCGGGGGCCGCCAAGAGACCCAGTACTTC. This codes for CASSSTPGTSGGRQETQYF.

The J gene is TRBJ1-2, the V gene TRBV6-5, with TRBD1 matching over 8 bases. Germline V lookup: CDR1 MNHEY, CDR2 SVGAGI. V shed 6 bases, J shed 0 bases, and the junction held 3 bases outside the gene matches. The CDR3 is 14 amino acids. CDR3 coding DNA: TGTGCCAGCAGAGACAGGGGAACTAACTATGGCTACACCTTC. Its translation: CASRDRGTNYGYTF.

The V gene is TRBV7-2, the J gene TRBJ1-1; TRBD1 is a possible D gene (5 bases). V lost 1 base to trimming and J lost 4 bases, with 10 bases between them. Germline CDR1 and CDR2: SGHTA and FQGNSA. The CDR3 is 14 amino acids. For the CDR3, the DNA is TGTGCCAGCAGCTTAGATGGGGCATCCACTGAAGCTTTCTTT. It translates to CASSLDGASTEAFF.

The chain joins TRBV6-5 to TRBJ1-6, with 10 bases fitting TRBD1. V trimming: 6 bases; J trimming: 9 bases; junction bases outside the gene matches: 5. This CDR3 has 14 amino acids. Germline CDR1 and CDR2: MNHEY and SVGAGI. As DNA, the CDR3 is TGTGCCAGCAGAACGGGACAGGGGCGTTCACCCCTCCACTTT. Its protein is CASRTGQGRSPLHF.

The chain uses TRBV5-5 and TRBJ2-7, with a tentative D call TRBD1 (6 bases). V dropped 3 bases and J dropped 3 bases, with 16 bases sitting between them. The CDR3 covers 15 residues. Per the germline V gene, CDR1 is SGHKS and CDR2 is YYEKEE (reference sequence). The CDR3 loop reads CASSSRPGQNYEQYF. Written as DNA, the CDR3 is TGTGCCAGCAGCTCTCGGCCGGGACAAAACTACGAGCAGTACTTC.

This chain links TRBV7-2 with TRBJ2-7; 13 positions match TRBD2. Unmatched junction bases numbered 8, after V lost 5 bases and J lost 7 bases. The length of the CDR3 is 15 residues. Germline V gives CDR1 SGHTA, CDR2 FQGNSA. This chain's CDR3 is CASSLGLAGVGEQYF. The CDR3 region has the DNA TGTGCCAGCAGCCTCGGACTAGCGGGAGTAGGGGAGCAGTACTTC.

The chain links TRBV6-2 or TRBV6-3 to TRBJ2-7, with D tentatively TRBD1 (6 bases). Trimming removed 5 bases at V and 4 bases at J, with 15 bases between. The V gene's germline CDR1 is MNHEY and CDR2 SVGEGT. The CDR3 extends over 14 amino acids. CDR3 residues: CASSKTPRGYEQYF. The CDR3 coding sequence is TGTGCCAGCAGTAAGACCCCCAGGGGTTACGAGCAGTACTTC.

The chain couples TRBV18 to TRBJ2-7, with D possibly being TRBD2 (6 bases). From germline, CDR1 is KGHSH and CDR2 LQKENI. This CDR3 is 13 amino acids long. Deletions cut 8 bases from V and 6 bases from J, with 17 bases between. The CDR3 DNA sequence: TGTGCCAGCACTAGATCGCGGGATAGCGAGCAGTACTTC. Amino acids: CASTRSRDSEQYF.

J is TRBJ1-5 and V is TRBV3-1 (or the pseudogene TRBV3-2); D is unclear. Germline CDR1 reads LGHDT; CDR2 reads YNNKEL (reference sequence). The CDR3 consists of 14 residues. The V end was cut by 2 bases, the J end by 2 bases, with 7 bases between. CDR3 DNA sequence: TGTGCCAGCAGCCAAAGGAGGGGCAATCAGCCCCAGCATTTT. Its protein product is CASSQRRGNQPQHF.

V usage is TRBV3-1 (or the pseudogene TRBV3-2) and J usage is TRBJ1-3, with D hard to call. Germline assignment: CDR1 LGHDT and CDR2 YNNKEL (reference sequence). Trimming removed 4 bases at V and 0 bases at J, with 10 bases between. This CDR3 region has 15 residues. The CDR3 reads CASSPQLFSGNTIYF. The DNA for the CDR3 is TGTGCCAGCAGCCCCCAGTTGTTCTCTGGAAACACCATATATTTT.

The V and J genes are TRBV7-2 and TRBJ2-7, with 7 bases fitting TRBD1. The CDR3 is made up of 14 amino acids. V lost 6 bases and J lost 0; bases outside the gene matches: 5. Germline CDR1 is SGHTA and CDR2 is FQGNSA. The CDR3 nucleotides are TGTGCCAGCAGGAGGGGGCCGAGCTCCTACGAGCAGTACTTC. The encoded protein is CASRRGPSSYEQYF.

This rearrangement joins TRBV7-2 to TRBJ1-6; D is uncertain. The CDR3 has 15 amino acids. V lost 3 bases, J lost 5 bases, and 11 bases lay in between. The germline V gene encodes CDR1 SGHTA and CDR2 FQGNSA. The CDR3 DNA reads TGTGCCAGCAGCTTGCGAGGTCAAGATAATTCACCCCTCCACTTT. Translated: CASSLRGQDNSPLHF.

This sequence joins TRBV11-2 and TRBJ2-1; D is perhaps TRBD1 (6 bases). Germline V gene data show CDR1 as SGHAT and CDR2 as FQNNGV. The CDR3 is 15 residues long. Trimming removed 5 bases from V and 8 bases from J, with 19 bases in between. The CDR3 nucleotides read TGTGCCAGCAGCGTGACAGGAATGGAGAGATATGAGCAGTTCTTC. The encoded protein is CASSVTGMERYEQFF. Full variable domain (remainder filled in from reference TRBV11-2 and TRBJ2-1): EAGVAQSPRYKIIEKRQSVAFWCNPISGHATLYWYQQILGQGPKLLIQFQNNGVVDDSQLPKDRFSAERLKGVDSTLKIQPAKLEDSAVYLCASSVTGMERYEQFFGPGTRLTVL.

V usage is TRBV10-1 and J usage is TRBJ2-2; 7 nucleotides match TRBD1. The junction had 4 bases not matched to a gene; V was cut back by 9 bases and J by 3 bases. The length of the CDR3 is 13 residues. The V gene's germline CDR1 is WNHNN and CDR2 SYGVQD (reference sequence). CDR3 sequence reads: CASGQDYTGELFF. CDR3 nucleotides: TGCGCCAGTGGACAGGATTACACCGGGGAGCTGTTTTTT.

This clone has only one observation. The rearrangement uses TRBV6-1 and TRBJ1-5; 9 bases agree with TRBD1. The trim removed 4 bases at V and 0 bases at J, leaving 13 bases unmatched. The CDR3 sequence is 19 residues long. Germline V lookup: CDR1 MNHNS, CDR2 SASEGT. The CDR3: CASSGDRGFNPNSNQPQHF. CDR3 in DNA: TGTGCCAGCAGTGGTGACAGGGGGTTTAATCCCAATAGCAATCAGCCCCAGCATTTT.

The chain recombines TRBV19 with TRBJ1-5; 8 bases are a match to TRBD1. This CDR3 contains 16 residues. CDR1 is LNHDA and CDR2 is SQIVND in the germline V gene (reference sequence). V dropped 1 base and J dropped 9; count of bases not matched to a gene: 11. CDR3 nucleotide sequence: TGTGCCAGTAGTATAGTTCGACTTGACAGGGGTCTGCCCCAGCATTTT. It codes for CASSIVRLDRGLPQHF. Supplemented by reference TRBV19 and TRBJ1-5, the full variable domain reads DGGITQSPKYLFRKEGQNVTLSCEQNLNHDAMYWYRQDPGQGLRLIYYSQIVNDFQKGDIAEGYSVSREKKESFPLTVTSAQKNPTAFYLCASSIVRLDRGLPQHFGDGTRLSIL.

This clone came up many times. J is TRBJ1-1 and V is TRBV29-1; D not resolved. Between the trimmed V and J ends, which lost 4 bases and 4 bases, there was a span of 10 bases. The length of the CDR3 is 12 residues. In germline, CDR1 is SQVTM, CDR2 ANQGSEA. The CDR3 DNA follows: TGCAGCGTTGTCTCGGGTGTCACTGAAGCTTTCTTT. Protein: CSVVSGVTEAFF.

The chain links TRBV19 to TRBJ1-2; TRBD1 matches 8 bases. Germline trimming cut 6 bases from V and 2 bases from J; bases unmatched to any gene: 2. The CDR3 has 13 residues. CDR1 and CDR2 from the germline V gene are LNHDA and SQIVND (reference sequence). The CDR3 nucleotides read TGTGCCAGTAGGTGGGACAGGAACTATGGCTACACCTTC. Amino acid sequence: CASRWDRNYGYTF.

This clone has a handful of counts. The chain joins TRBV4-2 to TRBJ1-1; D possibly corresponds to TRBD1 (5 bases). This CDR3 contains 16 residues. The germline CDR1 and CDR2 sequences are LGHNA and YNFKEQ. V was trimmed by 6 bases and J by 4 bases, leaving 21 bases between them. In nucleotides, the CDR3 is TGTGCCAGCAGATCCTCCCAGGGAAATTCGGCCACTGAAGCTTTCTTT. Translated, it gives CASRSSQGNSATEAFF.

This chain uses TRBV11-2 with TRBJ2-5; possibly TRBD1 for D (6 bases). CDR3 length: 16 amino acids. The ends were cut back, 5 bases at V and 2 bases at J, with 18 bases in the middle. The germline V gene has CDR1 SGHAT and CDR2 FQNNGV. The CDR3 loop reads CASSPHPGQQQETQYF. Here the CDR3 DNA reads TGTGCCAGCAGCCCCCATCCTGGACAGCAACAAGAGACCCAGTACTTC.

The rearrangement links TRBV7-8 to TRBJ1-5; possible D gene TRBD1, 5 bases. The CDR3 is 20 residues long. CDR1 is SGHVS and CDR2 is FQNEAQ in the germline V gene. V lost 5 bases, J lost 6 bases, and 32 bases lay in between. The DNA of the CDR3 is TGTGCCAGCAGCCGCTTTCGGACCGGGCAGGCAGGGCTCACAGGTCAGCCCCAGCATTTT. Amino acid sequence: CASSRFRTGQAGLTGQPQHF.

The chain employs TRBV19 and TRBJ1-2; D gene unclear. Looked up from germline, CDR1 is LNHDA and CDR2 is SQIVND (reference sequence). The CDR3 length is 14 residues. The V end was cut by 9 bases, the J end by 0 bases, with 14 bases between. The CDR3 here is CASHGTEANYGYTF. The CDR3 DNA is TGTGCCAGCCATGGTACGGAGGCTAACTATGGCTACACCTTC.

J is TRBJ2-5 and V is TRBV7-9; D remains unclear. Germline V gives CDR1 SEHNR, CDR2 FQNEAQ (reference sequence). Trimming left V 2 bases short and J 2 bases short, with 6 bases between. The CDR3 runs to 13 residues. CDR3 sequence reads: CASSLTQQETQYF. CDR3 nucleotides: TGTGCCAGCAGCTTAACACAGCAAGAGACCCAGTACTTC.

This sequence joins TRBV20-1 and TRBJ1-2; D remains unclear. This CDR3 has 11 amino acids. CDR1 is DFQATT, CDR2 SNEGSKA, per germline (reference sequence). Deletions cut 1 base from V and 8 bases from J, with 8 bases between. The CDR3 spells CSARVESGYTF. CDR3 DNA sequence: TGCAGTGCTAGAGTAGAGTCGGGCTACACCTTC.